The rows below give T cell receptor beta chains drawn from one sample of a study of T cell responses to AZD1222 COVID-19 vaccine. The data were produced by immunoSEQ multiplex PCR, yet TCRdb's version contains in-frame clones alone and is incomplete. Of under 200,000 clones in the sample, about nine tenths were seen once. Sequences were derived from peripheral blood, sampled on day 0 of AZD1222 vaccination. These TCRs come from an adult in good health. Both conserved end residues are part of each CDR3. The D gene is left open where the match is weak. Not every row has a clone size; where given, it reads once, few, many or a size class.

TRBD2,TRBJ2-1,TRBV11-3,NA,CASSPRGGGRASEQFF,TGTGCCAGCAGCCCGAGGGGAGGCGGGAGGGCGTCTGAGCAGTTCTTC
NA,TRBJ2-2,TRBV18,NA,CASSPSFASNTGELFF,TGTGCCAGCTCACCGTCCTTTGCCTCGAACACCGGGGAGCTGTTTTTT
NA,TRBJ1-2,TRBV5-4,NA,CASRSVDGGPNYGYTF,TGTGCCAGCAGATCTGTGGACGGAGGTCCTAACTATGGCTACACCTTC
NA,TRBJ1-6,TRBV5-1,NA,CASSLASGNYNSPLHF,TGCGCCAGCAGCCTTGCATCGGGGAACTATAATTCACCCCTCCACTTT
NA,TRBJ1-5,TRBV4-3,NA,CASSQERWHRSNQPQHF,TGCGCCAGCAGCCAAGAGAGGTGGCACAGAAGCAATCAGCCCCAGCATTTT
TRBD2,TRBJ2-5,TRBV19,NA,CASSSTRAGGLETQYF,TGTGCCAGTAGTAGTACAAGAGCGGGAGGGCTGGAGACCCAGTACTTC
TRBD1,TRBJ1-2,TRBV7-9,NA,CASSDRGRDYGYTF,TGTGCCAGCAGCGACAGGGGTAGGGACTATGGCTACACCTTC
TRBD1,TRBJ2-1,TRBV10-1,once,CASRRTGESEQFF,TGCGCCAGCAGAAGGACAGGGGAGAGTGAGCAGTTCTTC
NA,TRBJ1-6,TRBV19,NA,CASSGGGSPTTISPLHF,TGTGCCAGTAGTGGTGGAGGGTCCCCAACAACCATTTCACCCCTCCACTTT
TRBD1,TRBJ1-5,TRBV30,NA,CAWSVTGGSYQPQHF,TGTGCCTGGAGTGTAACAGGGGGCTCTTATCAGCCCCAGCATTTT
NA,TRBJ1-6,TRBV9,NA,CASSGVIDNSPLHF,TGTGCCAGCAGCGGGGTGATAGATAATTCACCCCTCCACTTT
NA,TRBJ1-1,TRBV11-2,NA,CASSPWDSIETEAFF,TGTGCCAGCAGCCCCTGGGACTCAATCGAGACTGAAGCTTTCTTT